The 11 T cell receptor beta chains below all came from one sample that was sequenced in a study of regulatory T cells in long-lasting Graves disease. The time point is: newly diagnosed GD, antithyroid drugs for less than 3 months. The TCR library was prepared using RNA isolated from PBMCs. Researchers made TCR beta libraries by using iRepertoire HTBI primers and running Arm-PCR on CDR3 regions. TCRdb ran MiXCR on the multiplex PCR reads and lists one entry per CDR3 protein. The sample has 620,000 or so distinct CDR3 sequences; 15% to 20% are singletons. These records were also assigned to another study, of T cells in Graves' hyperthyroidism and ophthalmopathy.

The material sequenced was peripheral blood mononuclear cells (PBMCs), taken at new diagnosis, from a patient treated with antithyroid drugs. The receptors were sampled from a young woman with Graves disease.

This clonotype was seen ten or more times. The chain is built from TRBV2 and TRBJ2-1; the D gene could be TRBD1 or TRBD2 (5 bases each). Germline loops: CDR1 SNHLY, CDR2 FYNNEI. Trimming stripped 8 bases from V and 9 bases from J, with 8 bases between. This CDR3 is 10 amino acids long. Written as DNA, the CDR3 is TGTGCCAGCGGGACCGGTGAGCAGTTCTTC. Protein: CASGTGEQFF.

A word on this clonotype: A much larger clone is a single base away; this may be a read error. J is TRBJ2-1 and V is TRBV6-2 or TRBV6-3; TRBD2 is a possible D gene (6 bases). This CDR3 is 16 amino acids long. Germline V gives CDR1 MNHEY, CDR2 SVGEGT. CDR3 region: CASSAREAFSGNEKFF. CDR3 DNA sequence: TGTGCCAGCAGTGCCAGGGAGGCCTTTTCGGGGAATGAGAAGTTCTTC.

This clonotype was seen ten or more times. The chain couples TRBV9 to TRBJ1-2, with D unclear. Germline-derived CDR1 and CDR2 are SGDLS and YYNGEE. CDR3 size: 14 residues. Trimming shortened V by 2 bases and J by 0 bases, and 8 bases separated the two germline ends. The CDR3 protein is CASSVSGTNYGYTF. The CDR3 nucleotides read TGTGCCAGCAGCGTTTCAGGAACTAACTATGGCTACACCTTC.

V is TRBV28 and J is TRBJ2-4; D possibly corresponds to TRBD2 (6 bases). CDR3 length: 13 residues. Looked up from germline, CDR1 is MDHEN and CDR2 is SYDVKM. The V end lost 10 bases, the J end lost 6 bases, and 16 bases lay between the germline ends. CDR3 in amino acids: CATVREPGNIQYF. The CDR3 bases are TGTGCCACCGTCCGGGAGCCGGGAAACATTCAGTACTTC. Variable domain in full (rest from reference TRBV28 and TRBJ2-4): DVKVTQSSRYLVKRTGEKVFLECVQDMDHENMFWYRQDPGLGLRLIYFSYDVKMKEKGDIPEGYSVSREKKERFSLILESASTNQTSMYLCATVREPGNIQYFGAGTRLSVL.

The rearrangement links TRBV19 to TRBJ1-4; D uncertain. The CDR3 sequence is 13 residues long. Germline V CDR1 and CDR2: LNHDA, SQIVND (reference sequence). V lost 4 bases and J lost 8, with 11 bases in between. For the CDR3, the DNA is TGTGCCAGTAGTACCGCGGGCCACGAAAAACTGTTTTTT. This gives the protein CASSTAGHEKLFF.

This chain connects TRBV18 to TRBJ2-1; 8 bases are a match to TRBD1. The V gene's germline CDR1 is KGHSH and CDR2 LQKENI. The V gene end was trimmed by 5 bases and the J gene end by 9 bases; junction bases not matched to a gene: 9. The CDR3 runs 14 residues. DNA for the CDR3: TGTGCCAGCTCATACCAGGGGGCACAGGGTGAGCAGTTCTTC. It yields the protein CASSYQGAQGEQFF.

This clonotype was counted many times. The gene calls are TRBV28 and TRBJ2-2; D is unclear. Germline CDR1 is MDHEN and CDR2 is SYDVKM. Trimming left V 3 bases short and J 6 bases short, with 8 bases between. CDR3 length: 13 amino acids. CDR3: CASSFLDAGELFF. The CDR3 DNA reads TGTGCCAGCAGTTTTCTGGATGCCGGGGAGCTGTTTTTT.

This clonotype was counted at least ten times. The rearrangement links TRBV12-3 or TRBV12-4 to TRBJ1-2, with a weak D call TRBD1 (5 bases). Trimming removed 5 bases from V and 8 bases from J, with 24 bases in between. The CDR3 contains 16 residues. The CDR3 reads CASSEVRDGGRAGYTF. CDR3 DNA: TGTGCCAGCAGTGAAGTCCGGGACGGGGGACGTGCGGGCTACACCTTC.

There are many counts of this clonotype. The chain recombines TRBV5-1 with TRBJ1-1; no firm D call. Trimming stripped 2 bases from V and 4 bases from J, with 12 bases between. The CDR3 loop spans 14 amino acids. Germline loops: CDR1 SGHRS, CDR2 YFSETQ. DNA of the CDR3: TGCGCCAGCAGCTTCAGAGAGGGTGTCACTGAAGCTTTCTTT. It translates to CASSFREGVTEAFF.

Many counts were recorded for this clonotype. The rearrangement uses TRBV6-2 or TRBV6-3 and TRBJ2-7; maybe TRBD2 (6 bases). V dropped 2 bases and J dropped 0 bases, with 14 bases sitting between them. The CDR3 runs to 16 residues. Looked up from germline, CDR1 is MNHEY and CDR2 is SVGEGT. The chain's CDR3 is CASSYQIAVYSYEQYF. CDR3 DNA: TGTGCCAGCAGTTACCAAATAGCGGTGTACTCCTACGAGCAGTACTTC.

The genes are TRBV9 and TRBJ2-1, with D unresolved. Germline assignment: CDR1 SGDLS and CDR2 YYNGEE. Trimming removed 4 bases from V and 10 bases from J, with 12 bases in between. The CDR3 totals 12 residues. The CDR3 coding sequence is TGTGCCAGCAGCACATCTCATTTAGAGCAGTTCTTC. It yields the protein CASSTSHLEQFF.